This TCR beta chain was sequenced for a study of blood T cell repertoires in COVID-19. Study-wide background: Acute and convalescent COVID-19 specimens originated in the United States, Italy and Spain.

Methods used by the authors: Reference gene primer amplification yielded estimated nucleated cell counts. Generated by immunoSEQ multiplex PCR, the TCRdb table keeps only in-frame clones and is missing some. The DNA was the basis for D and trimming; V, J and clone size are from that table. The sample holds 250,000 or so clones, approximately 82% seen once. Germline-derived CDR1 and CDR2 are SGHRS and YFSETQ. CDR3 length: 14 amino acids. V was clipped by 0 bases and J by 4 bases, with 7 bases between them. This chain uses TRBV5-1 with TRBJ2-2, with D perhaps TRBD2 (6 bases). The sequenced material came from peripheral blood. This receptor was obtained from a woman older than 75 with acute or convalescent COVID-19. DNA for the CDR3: TGCGCCAGCAGCTTGGCGGGGGTCACCGGGGAGCTGTTTTTT. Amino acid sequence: CASSLAGVTGELFF.